What follows are 24 T cell receptor beta chains derived from one specimen sequenced in a study of T cells after yellow fever vaccination. TCRdb itself ran the 5' RACE reads through MiXCR, one entry per CDR3 protein. The table includes 450,000 to 550,000 distinct CDR3 sequences, 20% to 25% detected once. Sequencing was performed on PBMCs, taken about 21 days after the first yellow fever vaccination. All receptors derive from a man aged 18 to 30 who received the YFV17D yellow fever vaccine.

This clonotype was observed a handful of times. The V gene is TRBV5-1, the J gene TRBJ2-3; 8 bases are shared with TRBD2. This CDR3 spans 14 amino acids. CDR1 is SGHRS, CDR2 YFSETQ, per germline. V trimming: 7 bases; J trimming: 2 bases; junction bases outside the gene matches: 6. The CDR3 here is CASGGLADTDTQYF. CDR3 nucleotide sequence: TGCGCCAGCGGTGGACTAGCCGACACAGATACGCAGTATTTT.

The V and J genes are TRBV19 and TRBJ2-5; 9 bases are shared with TRBD1. Trimming cost V 6 bases and J 3 bases; bases outside gene matches: 11. The V gene's germline CDR1 is LNHDA and CDR2 SQIVND (reference sequence). The CDR3 has 16 residues. The CDR3: CASSPFGTGIEETQYF. The CDR3 bases are TGTGCCAGTAGCCCTTTTGGGACAGGGATCGAAGAGACCCAGTACTTC.

This clonotype was detected only a few times. The rearrangement joins TRBV18 to TRBJ1-5; 8 nucleotides agree with TRBD1. In germline, CDR1 is KGHSH, CDR2 LQKENI. J gave up 0 bases and V 2 bases, and 6 bases lay outside the gene matches. The CDR3 is 17 amino acids. The DNA for the CDR3 is TGTGCCAGCTCACCAGGACAGGGCGGATATAGCAATCAGCCCCAGCATTTT. The encoded protein is CASSPGQGGYSNQPQHF. Together with reference TRBV18 and TRBJ1-5, the CDR3 gives the full variable domain: NAGVMQNPRHLVRRRGQEARLRCSPMKGHSHVYWYRQLPEEGLKFMVYLQKENIIDESGMPKERFSAEFPKEGPSILRIQQVVRGDSAAYFCASSPGQGGYSNQPQHFGDGTRLSIL.

A word on this clonotype: An end of the junction does not agree with germline; a read error may underlie this. The gene calls are TRBV20-1 and TRBJ2-1; 13 bases are shared with TRBD2. The germline V gene has CDR1 DFQATT and CDR2 SNEGSKA (reference sequence). CDR3 length: 18 amino acids. Here the CDR3 DNA reads TGCAGTGCTAGCGCGCGGCCCGCAACTAGCGGGGGGGCCAATGAGCCGTTCTTC. Encoded protein: CSASARPATSGGANEPFF.

The genes are TRBV28 and TRBJ2-7; perhaps TRBD1 as D (5 bases). The germline CDR1 and CDR2 sequences are MDHEN and SYDVKM. V was trimmed by 3 bases and J by 5 bases, leaving 14 bases between them. The CDR3 loop spans 14 amino acids. CDR3 loop: CASSLGRAKDEQYF. DNA of the CDR3: TGTGCCAGCAGTTTGGGCAGGGCCAAGGACGAGCAGTACTTC.

There are a few counts of this clonotype. This rearrangement joins TRBV20-1 to TRBJ2-3; weak D call: TRBD1 (7 bases). The CDR3 length is 14 residues. V shed 6 bases and J shed 2 bases, with 15 bases lying between them. Germline V gene lookup returns CDR1 DFQATT and CDR2 SNEGSKA (reference sequence). In DNA, the CDR3 is TGCAGTGCGAAACAGGGGACTCCCACAGATACGCAGTATTTT. Translation: CSAKQGTPTDTQYF.

This clonotype was counted many times. The chain links TRBV19 to TRBJ2-6; tentatively, D is TRBD1 or TRBD2 (6 bases each). CDR1 LNHDA and CDR2 SQIVND come from the germline V gene (reference sequence). The CDR3 has 18 residues. V gave up 2 bases and J gave up 2 bases, with 16 bases separating them. The CDR3: CASSIPNGGGPGANVLTF. As DNA, the CDR3 is TGTGCCAGTAGTATACCTAACGGAGGGGGGCCTGGGGCCAACGTCCTGACTTTC.

This clonotype was found a few times. The rearrangement uses TRBV4-1 and TRBJ1-1; 9 bases are a match to TRBD1. With 5 bases clipped from V and 11 bases from J, the junction kept 9 bases outside the gene matches. CDR1 and CDR2 (germline): MGHRA, YSYEKL. The CDR3 sequence is 13 residues long. CDR3 coding DNA: TGCGCCAGCAGCATCACCGGGACAGGGTTTGCTTTCTTT. This codes for CASSITGTGFAFF.

This clonotype was counted between two and nine times. V is TRBV7-9 and J is TRBJ2-3, with D hard to call. The V end was cut by 8 bases, the J end by 5 bases, with 8 bases between. The CDR3 sequence is 11 residues long. The germline V gene has CDR1 SEHNR and CDR2 FQNEAQ (reference sequence). The CDR3 coding sequence is TGTGCCAGCGGTCCGGGAGATACGCAGTATTTT. As protein: CASGPGDTQYF.

The chain uses TRBV12-3 or TRBV12-4 and TRBJ2-7; D ambiguous. V was shortened by 5 bases and J by 0 bases, with 14 bases between the two germline ends. This CDR3 is 15 amino acids long. The CDR3 nucleotides read TGTGCCAGCAGTCTCTTACAGTCCCTCTCCTACGAGCAGTACTTC. Its protein is CASSLLQSLSYEQYF.

This clonotype was recorded a few times. This sequence joins TRBV5-1 and TRBJ2-3; tentative D call: TRBD1 (6 bases). Germline V gives CDR1 SGHRS, CDR2 YFSETQ. The CDR3 loop spans 14 amino acids. Trimming stripped 3 bases from V and 6 bases from J, with 14 bases between. Here the CDR3 reads CASSSAGTSDTQYF. CDR3 nucleotide sequence: TGCGCCAGCAGCTCGGCAGGGACAAGCGATACGCAGTATTTT.

The chain couples TRBV28 to TRBJ1-1, with D uncertain. The V and J ends lost 6 bases and 1 base respectively, with 12 bases between them. The CDR3 is 14 amino acids. Germline V gene sequence: CDR1 MDHEN, CDR2 SYDVKM. DNA for the CDR3: TGTGCCAGCAGCTCCTCTTTGAGGAACACTGAAGCTTTCTTT. It translates to CASSSSLRNTEAFF.

In its sample, this clonotype was seen a few times. V usage is TRBV7-9 and J usage is TRBJ2-1; D unresolved. The CDR3 is 12 residues long. Germline V lookup: CDR1 SEHNR, CDR2 FQNEAQ (reference sequence). Trimming stripped 2 bases from V and 6 bases from J, with 5 bases between. CDR3 sequence: CASSLQFNEQFF. The CDR3 nucleotides are TGTGCCAGCAGCTTACAATTCAATGAGCAGTTCTTC.

This chain links TRBV6-5 with TRBJ2-5, with a possible D match to TRBD2 (7 bases). V was clipped by 4 bases and J by 2 bases, with 14 bases between them. CDR1 MNHEY and CDR2 SVGAGI come from the germline V gene. CDR3 length: 15 amino acids. CDR3 protein: CASSWGGRRQETQYF. CDR3 nucleotides: TGTGCCAGCAGTTGGGGGGGGCGTCGGCAAGAGACCCAGTACTTC.

The gene calls are TRBV27 and TRBJ2-1, with D possibly being TRBD1 (5 bases). The CDR3 has 14 amino acids. Germline-derived CDR1 and CDR2 are MNHEY and SMNVEV (reference sequence). V was trimmed by 4 bases and J by 0 bases, leaving 7 bases between them. CDR3 in amino acids: CASSSRASYNEQFF. The CDR3 nucleotides are TGTGCCAGCAGTTCCAGGGCCTCCTACAATGAGCAGTTCTTC.

This clonotype was counted between two and nine times. The rearrangement joins TRBV10-2 to TRBJ2-7; D gene uncertain. Germline assignment: CDR1 WSHSY and CDR2 SAAADI. The CDR3 consists of 14 residues. V lost 3 bases and J 5 bases, leaving 14 bases between the germline ends. The CDR3 protein is CASSEPGHGDEQYV. The CDR3, as DNA: TGCGCCAGCAGTGAACCTGGTCATGGGGACGAGCAGTACGTC.

This clonotype was detected only a few times. The chain links TRBV12-3 or TRBV12-4 to TRBJ1-6; no definite D call. This CDR3 comprises 14 residues. V lost 7 bases, J lost 7 bases, and 14 bases lay in between. The CDR3 DNA is TGTGCCAGCATCTTTTCGGGTGGCAATTCACCCCTCCACTTT. Its translation is CASIFSGGNSPLHF.

The rearrangement links TRBV25-1 to TRBJ2-2; possibly TRBD1 for D (6 bases). Germline V gene data show CDR1 as MGHDK and CDR2 as SYGVNS. Trimming took 4 bases from V and 9 from J, leaving 18 bases between them. The CDR3 covers 15 residues. The CDR3 sequence is CASSVLDSSGRELFF. The CDR3 nucleotides are TGTGCCAGCAGTGTCTTGGACAGCTCGGGCCGGGAGCTGTTTTTT.

This clonotype was found a few times. The chain is built from TRBV19 and TRBJ1-6, with D uncertain. Germline V gives CDR1 LNHDA, CDR2 SQIVND (reference sequence). The ends were cut back, 5 bases at V and 3 bases at J, with 11 bases in the middle. The CDR3 is 15 residues long. The CDR3 region has the DNA TGTGCCAGTAGTGTCGTCCACGGCTATAATTCACCCCTCCACTTT. Its protein product is CASSVVHGYNSPLHF.

Only a few counts were recorded for this clonotype. The chain has TRBV4-3 and TRBJ1-3; 7 nucleotides align to TRBD1. The CDR3 length is 15 residues. With V trimmed by 4 bases and J by 4 bases, 7 bases remained unmatched. CDR1 and CDR2 (germline): LGHNA, YSLEER. The CDR3, as DNA: TGCGCCAGCAGCCGGTACACAGGGGTCGGAAACACCATATATTTT. It translates to CASSRYTGVGNTIYF.

This clonotype was picked up a small number of times. This chain uses TRBV5-1 with TRBJ2-1; D not resolved. V lost 2 bases and J 2 bases, leaving 11 bases between the germline ends. The CDR3 has 15 amino acids. CDR1 SGHRS and CDR2 YFSETQ come from the germline V gene. The CDR3 bases are TGCGCCAGCAGCTTCTTGCTGGGGACCTACAATGAGCAGTTCTTC. Its translation: CASSFLLGTYNEQFF.

V usage is TRBV6-5 and J usage is TRBJ1-5; D uncertain. The CDR3 sequence is 15 residues long. In germline, CDR1 is MNHEY, CDR2 SVGAGI. Trimming removed 0 bases from V and 3 bases from J, with 9 bases in between. For the CDR3, the DNA is TGTGCCAGCAGTTACTCGAGTCGGATCAATCAGCCCCAGCATTTT. This sequence encodes CASSYSSRINQPQHF.

Only a few counts were recorded for this clonotype. The chain employs TRBV30 and TRBJ1-5, with a tentative D call TRBD1 (5 bases). V shed 4 bases and J shed 5 bases, with 15 bases lying between them. The CDR3 totals 14 residues. The V gene's germline CDR1 is GTSNPN and CDR2 SVGIG (reference sequence). CDR3: CAWNTAQGDQPQHF. The CDR3 DNA reads as TGTGCCTGGAATACTGCGCAGGGCGATCAGCCCCAGCATTTT.

Only a few counts were recorded for this clonotype. This rearrangement joins TRBV2 to TRBJ1-1; D is unresolved. The CDR3 spans 12 residues. The V end lost 2 bases, the J end lost 10 bases, and 11 bases lay between the germline ends. From germline, CDR1 is SNHLY and CDR2 FYNNEI. The CDR3 sequence is CASSEQLGGAFF. CDR3 DNA: TGTGCCAGCAGTGAACAGTTAGGTGGAGCTTTCTTT. Together with reference TRBV2 and TRBJ1-1, the CDR3 gives the full variable domain: EPEVTQTPSHQVTQMGQEVILRCVPISNHLYFYWYRQILGQKVEFLVSFYNNEISEKSEIFDDQFSVERPDGSNFTLKIRSTKLEDSAMYFCASSEQLGGAFFGQGTRLTVV.